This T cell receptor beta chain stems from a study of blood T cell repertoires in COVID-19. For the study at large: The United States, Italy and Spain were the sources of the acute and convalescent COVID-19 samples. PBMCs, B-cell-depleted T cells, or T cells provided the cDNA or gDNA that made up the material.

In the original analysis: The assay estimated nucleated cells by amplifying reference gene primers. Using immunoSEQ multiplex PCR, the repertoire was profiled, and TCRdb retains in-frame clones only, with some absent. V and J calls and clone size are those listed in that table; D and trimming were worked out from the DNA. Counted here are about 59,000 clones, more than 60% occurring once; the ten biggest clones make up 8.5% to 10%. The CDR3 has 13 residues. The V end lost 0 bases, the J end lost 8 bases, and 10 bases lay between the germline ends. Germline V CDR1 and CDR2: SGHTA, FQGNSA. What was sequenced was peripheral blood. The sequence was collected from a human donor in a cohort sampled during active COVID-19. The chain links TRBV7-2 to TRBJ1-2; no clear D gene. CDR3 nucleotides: TGTGCCAGCAGCTTAGCGTCCCAGTCGGGCTACACCTTC. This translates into CASSLASQSGYTF.